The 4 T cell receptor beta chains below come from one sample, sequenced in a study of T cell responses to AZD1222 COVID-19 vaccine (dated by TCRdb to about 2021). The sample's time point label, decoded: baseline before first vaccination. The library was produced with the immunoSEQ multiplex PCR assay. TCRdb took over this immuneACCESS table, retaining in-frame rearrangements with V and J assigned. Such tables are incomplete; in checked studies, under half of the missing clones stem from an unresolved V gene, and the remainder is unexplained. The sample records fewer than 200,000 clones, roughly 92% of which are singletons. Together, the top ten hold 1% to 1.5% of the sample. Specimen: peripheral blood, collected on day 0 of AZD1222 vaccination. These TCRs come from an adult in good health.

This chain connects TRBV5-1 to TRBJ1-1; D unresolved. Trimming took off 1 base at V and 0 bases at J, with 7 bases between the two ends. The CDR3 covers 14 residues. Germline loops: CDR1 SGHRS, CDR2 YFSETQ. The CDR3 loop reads CASSLSGMNTEAFF. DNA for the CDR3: TGCGCCAGCAGCTTGTCGGGCATGAACACTGAAGCTTTCTTT.

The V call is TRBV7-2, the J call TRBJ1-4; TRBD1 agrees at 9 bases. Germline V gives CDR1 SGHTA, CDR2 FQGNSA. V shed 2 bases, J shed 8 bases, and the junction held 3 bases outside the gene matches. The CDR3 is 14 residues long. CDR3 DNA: TGTGCCAGCAGCTTAAGGACAGGGGCCGAAAAACTGTTTTTT. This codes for CASSLRTGAEKLFF.

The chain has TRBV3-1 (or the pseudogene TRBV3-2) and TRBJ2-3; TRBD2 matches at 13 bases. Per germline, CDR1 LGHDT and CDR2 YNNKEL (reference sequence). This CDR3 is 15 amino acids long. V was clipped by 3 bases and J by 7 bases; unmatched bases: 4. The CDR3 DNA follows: TGTGCCAGCAGCCACGGGACTAGCGGGGTATATACGCAGTATTTT. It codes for CASSHGTSGVYTQYF.

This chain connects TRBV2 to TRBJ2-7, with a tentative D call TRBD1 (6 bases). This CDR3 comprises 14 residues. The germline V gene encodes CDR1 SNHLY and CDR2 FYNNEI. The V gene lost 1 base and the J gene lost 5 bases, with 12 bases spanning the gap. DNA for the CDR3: TGTGCCAGCAGTGAAGGTCGGCAGGGGCACGAGCAGTACTTC. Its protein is CASSEGRQGHEQYF.